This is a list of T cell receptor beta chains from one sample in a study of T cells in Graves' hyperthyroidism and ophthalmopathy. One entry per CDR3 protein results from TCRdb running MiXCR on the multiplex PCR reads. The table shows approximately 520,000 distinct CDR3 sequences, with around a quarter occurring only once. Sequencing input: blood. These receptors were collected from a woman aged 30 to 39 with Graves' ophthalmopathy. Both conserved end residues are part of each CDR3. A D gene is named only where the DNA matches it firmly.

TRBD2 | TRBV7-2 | CASSSSGGATSYNEQFF
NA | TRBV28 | CASTVGQQPQHF
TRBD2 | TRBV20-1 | CSANPGLAGGETQYF
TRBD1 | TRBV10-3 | CATQDRGLRDTEAFF
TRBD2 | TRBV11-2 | CASSSTSGGPSYEQYF
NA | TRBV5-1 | CASRVSGQNTGELFF
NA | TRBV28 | CASNSGGGASYGYTF
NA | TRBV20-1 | CSARVRSSYEQYF
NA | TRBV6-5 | CASSYSTDSSEAFF
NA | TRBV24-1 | CATSDLRPYSNYGYTF
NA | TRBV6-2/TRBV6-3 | CASSSQGEDTEAFF
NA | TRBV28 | CASSLGGAGAYNEQFF
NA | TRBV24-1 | CATSDPGLELGETQYF
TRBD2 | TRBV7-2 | CASSLASGTSGRARGETQYF
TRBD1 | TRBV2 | CASSSDRGEQYF
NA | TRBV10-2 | CASGHRVYEQYF